These 27 T cell receptor beta chains were all obtained from the same sample, sequenced in a study of beta chain features in type 1 diabetes. Expressed TCRB transcripts were sequenced because the entire RNA isolate underwent reverse transcription. Data came from immunoSEQ multiplex PCR; TCRdb stores just in-frame clones and leaves some out. The profile shows around 400,000 clones, 10% to 15% of them singletons. The sequenced material came from naive CD4+ T cells from blood. The source is a man between 18 and 29 years old in good health.

The genes are TRBV6-6 and TRBJ2-7, with D possibly being TRBD2 (5 bases). With 6 bases removed from V and 7 bases from J, the gap between germline ends came to 19 bases. The germline V gene has CDR1 MNHNY and CDR2 SVGAGI (reference sequence). The CDR3 consists of 14 residues. This chain's CDR3 is CASSSPGRAAEQYF. The CDR3 coding sequence is TGTGCCAGCAGCTCTCCGGGAAGGGCGGCAGAGCAGTACTTC.

The V and J genes are TRBV5-6 and TRBJ1-3, with D maybe TRBD1 (6 bases). The germline V gene has CDR1 SGHDT and CDR2 YYEEEE. The CDR3 extends over 14 amino acids. V gave up 2 bases and J gave up 2 bases, with 8 bases separating them. CDR3 amino acids: CASSFYRAGNTIYF. CDR3 coding DNA: TGTGCCAGCAGCTTTTACAGGGCTGGAAACACCATATATTTT. Based on the CDR3 plus reference TRBV5-6 and TRBJ1-3, the full variable domain is DAGVTQSPTHLIKTRGQQVTLRCSPKSGHDTVSWYQQALGQGPQFIFQYYEEEERQRGNFPDRFSGHQFPNYSSELNVNALLLGDSALYLCASSFYRAGNTIYFGEGSWLTVV.

The V call is TRBV4-2, the J call TRBJ2-1, with TRBD2 identical over 10 bases. Losses at the gene ends were 2 bases for V and 3 bases for J; bases not matched to a gene: 4. CDR3 size: 16 residues. Germline loops: CDR1 LGHNA, CDR2 YNFKEQ. CDR3 protein: CASSQILAGYYNEQFF. CDR3 nucleotide sequence: TGTGCCAGCAGCCAAATACTAGCGGGGTACTACAATGAGCAGTTCTTC.

The rearrangement joins TRBV9 to TRBJ2-5; TRBD2 agrees at 10 bases. Matching the DNA end better, TRBJ2-7 makes the J call doubtful. This CDR3 is built from 15 residues. Germline CDR1 SGDLS, CDR2 YYNGEE. CDR3 in amino acids: CASSVEASGGGEQYF. CDR3 sequence (DNA): TGTGCCAGCAGCGTAGAGGCTAGCGGGGGTGGCGAGCAGTACTTC.

This clone was seen more than once but under ten times. The V gene is TRBV7-2, the J gene TRBJ2-7, with 14 bases that match TRBD2. Germline trimming cut 7 bases from V and 2 bases from J; bases unmatched to any gene: 4. Germline V gene data show CDR1 as SGHTA and CDR2 as FQGNSA. The CDR3 extends over 15 amino acids. The CDR3 DNA reads TGTGCCAGCACCGGGGGACTAGCGGGGGCCTACGAGCAGTACTTC. It specifies CASTGGLAGAYEQYF.

The chain couples TRBV18 to TRBJ2-4, with no clear D. The CDR3 length is 14 residues. The germline gives CDR1 KGHSH, CDR2 LQKENI. V dropped 6 bases and J dropped 6 bases, with 15 bases sitting between them. DNA for the CDR3: TGTGCCAGCTCCTCACCCCAGGAAGCAAACATTCAGTACTTC. The encoded protein is CASSSPQEANIQYF.

CDR3 region: CASSFRQGGTGELFF. CDR3 nucleotides: TGTGCCAGCAGCTTCCGCCAGGGTGGGACCGGGGAGCTGTTTTTT. The rearrangement links TRBV5-4 to TRBJ2-2, with D possibly matching TRBD1 (5 bases). The germline V and J ends were trimmed by 2 bases and 5 bases, with 13 bases remaining between them. Germline V gene sequence: CDR1 SGHNT, CDR2 YYREEE (reference sequence). The CDR3 is made up of 15 amino acids.

This clone has more than one count but fewer than ten. The chain uses TRBV5-6 and TRBJ2-1; TRBD2 aligns across 8 bases. The ends lost 4 bases at V and 13 bases at J; junction bases unmatched: 10. This CDR3 is 13 amino acids long. Germline loops: CDR1 SGHDT, CDR2 YYEEEE. CDR3 in amino acids: CASSPVGLGEQFF. The CDR3 nucleotides are TGTGCCAGCAGCCCCGTGGGACTAGGGGAACAGTTCTTC.

In its sample, this clone was seen a few times. The chain is built from TRBV5-1 and TRBJ2-7, with D perhaps matching TRBD2 (6 bases). The CDR3 length is 16 residues. V lost 3 bases and J lost 0, with 16 bases in between. Germline CDR1 is SGHRS and CDR2 is YFSETQ. CDR3 amino acids: CASSSLRDSVSYEQYF. The CDR3 nucleotides read TGCGCCAGCAGCTCCCTCCGGGACTCCGTCTCCTACGAGCAGTACTTC.

The V and J genes are TRBV15 and TRBJ2-7, with D perhaps matching TRBD1 (6 bases). V was cut by 5 bases and J by 0 bases, with 14 bases left in between. CDR1 and CDR2 (germline): LNHNV, YYDKDF (reference sequence). The CDR3 loop spans 15 amino acids. The CDR3 nucleotides read TGTGCCACCAGCCGGACCACAGGGAGCTCCTACGAGCAGTACTTC. Translated, it gives CATSRTTGSSYEQYF.

V usage is TRBV19 and J usage is TRBJ2-3; 9 bases align to TRBD1. The CDR3 sequence is 14 residues long. Germline trimming cut 9 bases from V and 6 bases from J; bases unmatched to any gene: 10. CDR1 LNHDA and CDR2 SQIVND come from the germline V gene (reference sequence). CDR3: CASRRQGDRDTQYF. In DNA, the CDR3 is TGTGCCAGCCGGCGACAGGGGGATCGGGATACGCAGTATTTT.

This clone showed up just a few times. The genes are TRBV10-3 and TRBJ2-7; D gene unclear. This CDR3 has 14 residues. Trimming pared 7 bases from V and 3 bases from J, leaving 16 bases between. Per the germline V gene, CDR1 is ENHRY and CDR2 is SYGVKD. DNA of the CDR3: TGTGCCATCACCTCCAGGCTCGATCGCTACGAGCAGTACTTC. It yields the protein CAITSRLDRYEQYF.

This clone turned up a few times. The rearrangement links TRBV7-3 to TRBJ2-6; 8 bases line up with TRBD1. Germline CDR1 reads SGHTA; CDR2 reads FQGTGA. The V and J ends lost 4 bases and 2 bases, in that order; junction bases with no gene match: 4. The CDR3 spans 16 residues. CDR3 nucleotides: TGTGCCAGCAGCTCCCAGGGGGCCGCTGGGGCCAACGTCCTGACTTTC. Residues: CASSSQGAAGANVLTF.

This clone has more than one count but fewer than ten. The CDR3 DNA is TGCGCCAGCAGCCTAGAGGGACAGGGGACCTACAATGAGCAGTTCTTC. Translation: CASSLEGQGTYNEQFF. This chain joins TRBV5-1 and TRBJ2-1; the match to TRBD1 covers 10 bases. The germline CDR1 and CDR2 sequences are SGHRS and YFSETQ. Trimming removed 4 bases from V and 2 bases from J; junction bases left unmatched: 6. The CDR3 loop spans 16 amino acids. The full variable domain, in which reference TRBV5-1 and TRBJ2-1 provide the parts outside the CDR3, is KAGVTQTPRYLIKTRGQQVTLSCSPISGHRSVSWYQQTPGQGLQFLFEYFSETQRNKGNFPGRFSGRQFSNSRSEMNVSTLELGDSALYLCASSLEGQGTYNEQFFGPGTRLTVL.

The chain joins TRBV5-1 to TRBJ2-7; D possibly corresponds to TRBD1 (6 bases). Trimming left V 3 bases short and J 7 bases short, with 14 bases between. Germline V gene data show CDR1 as SGHRS and CDR2 as YFSETQ. The length of the CDR3 is 13 residues. CDR3 sequence: CASSWTDQGEQYF. The DNA of the CDR3 is TGCGCCAGCAGCTGGACCGACCAGGGGGAGCAGTACTTC.

The chain couples TRBV9 to TRBJ2-4; D may be TRBD2 (5 bases). The V end was cut by 0 bases, the J end by 9 bases, with 7 bases between. Germline values: CDR1 SGDLS, CDR2 YYNGEE. The CDR3 is made up of 12 amino acids. The CDR3 DNA sequence: TGTGCCAGCAGCGTAGATCGGGGCATTCAGTACTTC. This encodes CASSVDRGIQYF.

The V and J genes are TRBV6-4 and TRBJ1-1; TRBD1 might be the D (5 bases). The V gene's germline CDR1 is MRHNA and CDR2 SNTAGT. Trimming took off 6 bases at V and 1 base at J, with 15 bases between the two ends. The CDR3 covers 15 residues. The CDR3 reads CASSRVGGSNTEAFF. CDR3 bases: TGTGCCAGCAGCCGGGTGGGGGGATCGAACACTGAAGCTTTCTTT.

This clone was observed a single time. This chain uses TRBV7-6 with TRBJ1-6; TRBD1 is a possible D gene (5 bases). The V and J ends lost 1 base and 6 bases respectively, with 13 bases between them. The CDR3 contains 16 residues. CDR1 and CDR2 (germline): SGHVS, FNYEAQ. The CDR3, as DNA: TGTGCCAGCAGCTTAGGCGCGGGACGCGCTAATTCACCCCTCCACTTT. It encodes CASSLGAGRANSPLHF.

The chain carries TRBV10-3 and TRBJ2-1, with D tentatively TRBD1 (5 bases). The germline CDR1 and CDR2 sequences are ENHRY and SYGVKD. The ends were cut back, 6 bases at V and 10 bases at J, with 13 bases in the middle. This CDR3 has 12 amino acids. The CDR3 reads CAIRPQGEEQFF. The CDR3 DNA is TGTGCCATCAGACCCCAGGGTGAAGAGCAGTTCTTC.

The CDR3 region has the DNA TGCGCCAGCAGCCCTATTAGCGGGGGGGCTAGGGATGAGCAGTTCTTC. Translation: CASSPISGGARDEQFF. The chain employs TRBV5-1 and TRBJ2-1; 11 bases are shared with TRBD2. There are 16 residues in the CDR3. J gave up 8 bases and V 4 bases, and 11 bases lay outside the gene matches. Germline CDR1 reads SGHRS; CDR2 reads YFSETQ.

The J gene is TRBJ1-1, the V gene TRBV5-1; possibly TRBD1 for D (6 bases). Trimming took off 5 bases at V and 7 bases at J, with 18 bases between the two ends. This CDR3 has 14 residues. In germline, CDR1 is SGHRS, CDR2 YFSETQ. CDR3 DNA: TGCGCCAGCAGGAAGGGGGACATTCCTGGTGAAGCTTTCTTT. It specifies CASRKGDIPGEAFF.

The chain employs TRBV6-5 and TRBJ2-1, with 7 bases fitting TRBD1. The length of the CDR3 is 15 residues. The V gene's germline CDR1 is MNHEY and CDR2 SVGAGI. The ends lost 6 bases at V and 0 bases at J; junction bases unmatched: 5. The chain's CDR3 is CASSPGDSSYNEQFF. The CDR3, as DNA: TGTGCCAGCAGCCCCGGGGACAGCTCCTACAATGAGCAGTTCTTC.

In its sample, this clone was seen a few times. This sequence joins TRBV29-1 and TRBJ2-2; 9 nucleotides agree with TRBD1. CDR1 and CDR2 (germline): SQVTM, ANQGSEA. The length of the CDR3 is 12 residues. V gave up 8 bases and J gave up 5 bases; unmatched junction bases: 3. CDR3 residues: CSIQGATGELFF. The CDR3 DNA follows: TGCAGCATACAGGGGGCGACCGGGGAGCTGTTTTTT.

The chain combines TRBV2 with TRBJ2-1; a weak D match, TRBD1 (6 bases). V lost 10 bases, J lost 1 base, and 14 bases lay in between. This CDR3 is 14 amino acids long. Germline V gene sequence: CDR1 SNHLY, CDR2 FYNNEI. The DNA for the CDR3 is TGTGCCACCTTCCGGGACACATCCTACAATGAGCAGTTCTTC. Protein: CATFRDTSYNEQFF.

This clone has more than one count but fewer than ten. The chain uses TRBV9 and TRBJ2-5, with 8 nucleotides matching TRBD1. After removal of 1 base from V and 5 bases from J, the junction contained 7 bases not matched to a gene. The germline V gene encodes CDR1 SGDLS and CDR2 YYNGEE. The CDR3 totals 15 residues. DNA for the CDR3: TGTGCCAGCAGCGTAAGAGGACAGGGTGCGGAGACCCAGTACTTC. It yields the protein CASSVRGQGAETQYF.

The chain employs TRBV9 and TRBJ2-1, with 11 bases fitting TRBD2. Germline CDR1 reads SGDLS; CDR2 reads YYNGEE. V gave up 4 bases and J gave up 3 bases; unmatched junction bases: 9. The CDR3 runs to 17 residues. The CDR3 here is CASSPRPGTSGYNEQFF. The CDR3 DNA reads as TGTGCCAGCAGCCCCCGACCCGGGACTAGCGGCTACAATGAGCAGTTCTTC.

The V gene is TRBV5-1, the J gene TRBJ1-1; 8 bases line up with TRBD1. From germline, CDR1 is SGHRS and CDR2 YFSETQ. V lost 4 bases, J lost 3 bases, and 8 bases stayed unmatched. The CDR3 is 15 residues long. CDR3: CASSPDGQGYTEAFF. CDR3 sequence (DNA): TGCGCCAGCAGCCCTGACGGACAGGGTTACACTGAAGCTTTCTTT.